This T cell receptor beta chain comes out of a study of cytomegalovirus exposure and HLA in healthy donors (dated by TCRdb to about 2017). Regarding the complete study: An earlier analysis of some 600 of the donors reported approximately 300 Gb of sequence data and 90 million to 120 million unique TCR beta sequences obtained from approximately 180 million T cells. Roughly 300 gigabases of sequencing data and around 85 million unique TCR sequences made up an early release that covered roughly 670 HLA-typed donors. Of the approximately 400 genotyped donors, 75% to 85% were placed in the genetic ancestry cluster associated with self-reported Caucasian donors. The study was designed to test whether signatures of past pathogen exposure could be identified by cataloging public T cell receptors. The study profiled the T cell repertoires of more than 500 subjects by immunosequencing and related them to cytomegalovirus serostatus. In addition to the first cohort of roughly 700 subjects, a separate validation cohort of 120 different subjects was used. High-throughput TCR immunosequencing, statistical association of individual TCRs with disease status, and machine learning were combined to predict cytomegalovirus infection status. A later analysis re-analyzed previously published TCR beta repertoires from roughly 630 donors and added high-resolution HLA genotyping to study TCR occurrence patterns. Rather than drawing on any new phenotypic data, the later analysis identified candidate immune exposures from TCR beta sequences and the way those sequences occurred across donors. In an earlier analysis of 500 to 650 of the donors, high-throughput TCR beta sequencing was used to judge whether each TCR beta V gene segment behaved as functional or pseudogenic. Alongside the repertoire data, information on donor age, sex, ethnicity and CMV serostatus was compiled. A later genetic analysis took genome-wide SNP genotypes for about 55% of the roughly 700 donors and used that subset as a discovery cohort. All discovery cohort repertoires had been generated on a single sequencing platform. Class I and class II HLA loci were covered by the typing at four-digit resolution. Typing coverage varied by locus: 629-630 donors for A, B, C, DRB1 and DQB1; more than 500 for DQA1; around 570 for DPA1; under 490 for DPB1. Five DR-DQ haplotypes were treated as single units for association and clustering because of strong linkage in the cohort. Among some 410 genotyped donors of the cohort, an average of approximately 240,000 unique TCR beta nucleotide sequences were sequenced per donor, roughly 18% of them non-productive.

Library prep was done by the immunoSEQ multiplex PCR assay. For the multiplex PCR, a mixture combining 60 forward primers for TCR Vbeta segments and 13 reverse primers for TCR Jbeta segments was used. A multiplex PCR assay on genomic DNA amplified the CDR3 region of rearranged TCR beta genes. Amplified TCR beta libraries were sequenced as 87-base-pair reads on the Illumina HiSeq System. The authors processed their data as follows. A later analysis tallied 75 million to 95 million unique TCR beta chains across the 666 repertoires, and some 10 million of those chains were shared by two or more donors. Raw reads were error-corrected and collapsed into unique sequences with a nearest-neighbor algorithm that merged closely related sequences to remove PCR and sequencing errors. Alignment of CDR3 sequences to IMGT reference sequences was used to assign V, D and J gene segments. For a sequence to be retained, a match of at least six nucleotides was required to both a V gene segment and a J gene segment. A rearrangement counted as productive if the CDR3 had no stop codons and remained in frame with V and J, and every other rearrangement counted as non-productive. Following IMGT convention, CDR3 was defined as the stretch from the second conserved V-encoded cysteine to the conserved J-encoded phenylalanine. The earlier analysis of about 590 of the donors excluded sequences that lacked an unambiguous match to a single V gene segment. In an earlier analysis of roughly 500 of the donors, V segments were called functional above 56.7% productive rearrangements and were called segregating when the between-donor standard deviation exceeded 5%. A statistical classification framework was built for diagnosing cytomegalovirus status from the catalog of TCR beta chain sequences. A later analysis assigned V and J genes by comparing TCR nucleotide sequences with IMGT/GENE-DB human TR gene sequences. A later analysis assigned CDR3 sequences and most-parsimonious VDJ recombination scenarios with the TCRdist pipeline. In a later analysis, each TCR beta chain was defined by its CDR3 amino acid sequence together with its V-gene family, and reads lacking a unique V-gene family were excluded. To address suspected cross-contamination and a sequencing artifact, a later analysis removed 450 to 700 highly shared, low-generation-probability nucleotide sequences. For each public chain, a later analysis derived a clonal expansion index from normalized ranks of inferred template counts within each repertoire. In a later analysis, generation probabilities were computed using a VDJ recombination model fitted to out-of-frame rearrangements, and the results were checked against IGoR. In a later analysis, hypergeometric tests were used to score TCR-TCR, TCR-HLA and TCR-CMV co-occurrence, with a repertoire-size bias correction applied to TCR pairs. In a later analysis, false discovery rates were estimated by permuting HLA or CMV assignments 20 times. In a later analysis, co-occurring TCRs were grouped using DBSCAN, with TCRdist sequence similarity added in when clustering inside HLA-allele-positive subsets. Co-occurrence clustering excluded repertoires with fewer than 30,000 or more than 120,000 public chains, plus five with anomalous nucleotide sharing. As stored in TCRdb, this immuneACCESS dataset retains in-frame rearrangements with V and J assigned. A fraction of the clones does not appear; measured against another copy, unresolved V genes explain less than half of the discrepancy, and the remainder lacks a known reason. The V and J calls and the clone size are those of that table, but D and trimming were determined from the DNA. The table for this sample lists about 150,000 clones; about 66% of them were counted only once. The ten largest clones represent around 1.8% of the sample.

Study-level results and caveats: In a later analysis, HLA-associated TCR beta chains were found to be more clonally expanded and to have lower generation probabilities than equally common non-associated chains. The 87-base-pair reads could not distinguish some IMGT-functional V segments, including TRBV6-2 and TRBV6-3, so those segments were excluded. It was suggested by the authors that the approach could potentially be generalized to other disease states and immunological phenotypes. In this cohort, only TCR beta chains were sequenced, and detectable features were limited by the absence of alpha or paired-chain data. The sequencing pipeline was judged likely to have produced a cluster of highly shared sequence variants as a technical artifact. In a later genetic analysis, fewer N-insertions in productive TCRs were reported among donors in an Asian-associated ancestry cluster than the roughly 670-donor mean. A later analysis reported that several top co-occurrence clusters appeared linked to parvovirus B19, influenza, CMV and Epstein-Barr virus. Three of the identified cytomegalovirus-associated TCR beta chains were confirmed in vitro to be specific for cytomegalovirus antigens. Correlated functional status among segregating V segments might be attributable to linkage disequilibrium, but an unknown experimental factor could not be ruled out. HLA typing was unavailable for some donors at each locus, so association tests used only the typed subset. Specific HLA alleles were associated with 15,000 to 20,000 TCR beta sequences at a false discovery rate of 0.05 in a later analysis. The classifier was reported to diagnose cytomegalovirus status with high specificity and sensitivity in both the original and validation cohorts. A later genetic analysis associated a missense DCLRE1C variant with V-gene and J-gene trimming of TCR beta chains, and an independent cohort replicated the association. Sequencing depth was assumed to be roughly uniform across donors in the presence/absence analyses, though that assumption may not hold. In a later analysis, TCR association rates were found to vary across HLA loci, with the most associated TCRs seen for DRB1 alleles and the fewest for HLA-C alleles. A later analysis found that most CMV-associated TCR beta chains appeared HLA-restricted, with HLA associations seemingly driven largely by CMV exposure. Because counts were too low, about 17 rarely observed V segments, including chromosome 9 orphons, were excluded from the earlier analysis of several hundred of the donors. The only immune exposure information available for the cohort was CMV serostatus. While some public TCRs were present in many individuals, most TCR sequences turned up only very rarely across donors. A further reported finding was that TCR beta sequences accurately predicted the HLA-A and HLA-B alleles for most subjects in the first cohort. The study listed approximately 150 TCR beta chains as associated with cytomegalovirus. In an earlier analysis of 587 of the donors, most TCR beta V segments were observed in productive rearrangements about 87% or about 30% of the time, broadly matching IMGT annotations. Strong co-occurrence of HLA alleles, especially DR and DQ, made assigning TCR associations to individual alleles difficult.

As concerns this clone: Its antigen is not yet known. Base qualities are not provided; no much larger clone lies one nucleotide away.

From the cysteine through the phenylalanine, the CDR3 covers 13 amino acids. Solely the CDR3 DNA is kept, with 39 bases framed from the first base. CDR1 and CDR2 are read off the germline V gene as SGHTA and FQGTGA. Germline trimming: 6 bases from V, 8 bases from J; junction bases outside gene matches: 4. In total, fewer than 750 healthy bone marrow donors made up the cohort. At the time of sampling, all cohort members were nominally healthy, though unrecorded immune exposures were likely present. The donor tested CMV seronegative and was one of the 352 seronegative cohort members. Each donor provided a peripheral blood sample, and peripheral blood mononuclear cells were used for TCR beta sequencing. Genomic DNA extraction from the blood cell samples was performed with the Qiagen DNeasy Blood Extraction Kit.

Sequencing was carried out using PBMCs. This sequence was found in a male donor in good health and CMV-seronegative. The chain couples TRBV7-3 to TRBJ2-1, and TRBD2 matches 10 of the central bases. The nucleotides are TGTGCCAGCAGGGGACTAGCGACTGATGAGCAGTTCTTC. Translated, it reads CASRGLATDEQFF. Supplemented by the reference TRBV7-3 and TRBJ2-1 proteins around the CDR3, the complete variable domain is GAGVSQTPSNKVTEKGKYVELRCDPISGHTALYWYRQSLGQGPEFLIYFQGTGAADDSGLPNDRFFAVRPEGSVSTLKIQRTERGDSAVYLCASRGLATDEQFFGPGTRLTVL.